Listed below are T cell receptor beta chains from one sample, sequenced in a study of cytomegalovirus exposure and HLA in healthy donors. Repertoires were generated with immunoSEQ multiplex PCR, while TCRdb's copy carries only in-frame clones and drops some. Of about 160,000 clones detected, more than 80% appear once; the ten largest clones hold about 2.1%. Sequencing was done on a sample of PBMCs. These receptors were obtained from a woman under 30 in good health and CMV-seronegative. CDR3s include the opening cysteine and the closing phenylalanine or tryptophan. A D gene is named only where the DNA matches it firmly. The size of a clone is reported for some rows only, either as once, few or many, or as a class for expanded clones.

V gene: TRBV29-1
clone size: NA
J gene: TRBJ1-1
D gene: NA
CDR3 DNA: TGCAGCGTTTCTAAGGGGATGAACACTGAAGCTTTCTTT
CDR3 protein: CSVSKGMNTEAFF

V gene: TRBV16
clone size: NA
J gene: TRBJ1-2
D gene: TRBD1
CDR3 DNA: TGTGCCAGCAGCCCGAAACCACAGGGGGACTATGGCTACACCTTC
CDR3 protein: CASSPKPQGDYGYTF

V gene: TRBV29-1
clone size: NA
J gene: TRBJ2-7
D gene: NA
CDR3 DNA: TGCAGCGTTGTGTCTCGGGAGAGGCAGTACTTC
CDR3 protein: CSVVSRERQYF

V gene: TRBV5-1
clone size: NA
J gene: TRBJ1-1
D gene: TRBD1
CDR3 DNA: TGCGCCAGCAGCTCCCGGACAGGGACGAACACTGAAGCTTTCTTT
CDR3 protein: CASSSRTGTNTEAFF

V gene: TRBV7-8
clone size: NA
J gene: TRBJ1-4
D gene: NA
CDR3 DNA: TGTGCCAGCAGCTTAACCCGGACAACATCTCGTAATGAAAAACTGTTTTTT
CDR3 protein: CASSLTRTTSRNEKLFF

V gene: TRBV19
clone size: NA
J gene: TRBJ2-7
D gene: NA
CDR3 DNA: TGTGCCAGTACCCCCAACAGGGAGATCTACGAGCAGTACTTC
CDR3 protein: CASTPNREIYEQYF

V gene: TRBV6-1
clone size: once
J gene: TRBJ1-2
D gene: NA
CDR3 DNA: TGTGCCAGCAGTGCCCCTTGGGGGCTTGACTATGGCTACACCTTC
CDR3 protein: CASSAPWGLDYGYTF

V gene: TRBV5-4
clone size: NA
J gene: TRBJ1-5
D gene: NA
CDR3 DNA: TGTGCCAGCAGCTTGGACGGAGTTCGGCCCCAGCATTTT
CDR3 protein: CASSLDGVRPQHF

V gene: TRBV7-9
clone size: NA
J gene: TRBJ1-4
D gene: NA
CDR3 DNA: TGTGCCAGCAGCTTATGGAGGGAAGTGGCTAATGAAAAACTGTTTTTT
CDR3 protein: CASSLWREVANEKLFF

V gene: TRBV6-7
clone size: once
J gene: TRBJ1-5
D gene: TRBD1
CDR3 DNA: TGTGCCAGCAGTTACGGACAGGTCTTTAGCAATCAGCCCCAGCATTTT
CDR3 protein: CASSYGQVFSNQPQHF

V gene: TRBV5-6
clone size: NA
J gene: TRBJ2-5
D gene: TRBD2
CDR3 DNA: TGTGCCAGCAGCGCCGGGGGGGAGACCCAGTACTTC
CDR3 protein: CASSAGGETQYF

V gene: TRBV5-1
clone size: NA
J gene: TRBJ1-4
D gene: TRBD1
CDR3 DNA: TGCGCCAGCAGCTCACACAGGGGGCACCGAGAAAAACTGTTTTTT
CDR3 protein: CASSSHRGHREKLFF

V gene: TRBV5-1
clone size: NA
J gene: TRBJ2-5
D gene: TRBD1
CDR3 DNA: TGCGCCAGCAGTCCACCCACGGGACAGGGGCAAGAGACCCAGTACTTC
CDR3 protein: CASSPPTGQGQETQYF

V gene: TRBV6-6
clone size: NA
J gene: TRBJ2-4
D gene: NA
CDR3 DNA: TGTGCCAGCAGCCAGACAGAAGCCAAAAACATTCAGTACTTC
CDR3 protein: CASSQTEAKNIQYF

V gene: TRBV5-1
clone size: NA
J gene: TRBJ2-5
D gene: TRBD2
CDR3 DNA: TGCGCCAGCAGCTTGTCGGCCCTAGCGGGAGAGACCCAGTACTTC
CDR3 protein: CASSLSALAGETQYF

V gene: TRBV5-1
clone size: once
J gene: TRBJ2-1
D gene: TRBD2
CDR3 DNA: TGCGCCAGCAGCGCCGAGGGGACTAGCGGAAGGGATGAGCAGTTCTTC
CDR3 protein: CASSAEGTSGRDEQFF

V gene: TRBV2
clone size: NA
J gene: TRBJ2-7
D gene: NA
CDR3 DNA: TGTGCCAGCAGTGAACATTACGCGGCGGAGCAGTACTTC
CDR3 protein: CASSEHYAAEQYF

V gene: TRBV27
clone size: NA
J gene: TRBJ2-1
D gene: TRBD1
CDR3 DNA: TGTGCCAGCAGTTGGGACAGAGGGTCTGGGCAGTTCTTC
CDR3 protein: CASSWDRGSGQFF

V gene: TRBV10-2
clone size: NA
J gene: TRBJ1-1
D gene: NA
CDR3 DNA: TGCGCCAGCAGTGGGTCGACTTATGAAGCTTTCTTT
CDR3 protein: CASSGSTYEAFF

V gene: TRBV10-2
clone size: NA
J gene: TRBJ2-1
D gene: TRBD1
CDR3 DNA: TGCGCCAGCAGTGGTAGCAGGGGGTCATTATGGGAGCAGTTCTTC
CDR3 protein: CASSGSRGSLWEQFF

V gene: TRBV5-1
clone size: NA
J gene: TRBJ2-3
D gene: NA
CDR3 DNA: TGCGCCAGCAGCTCGGGGTACAGGGTCACAGATACGCAGTATTTT
CDR3 protein: CASSSGYRVTDTQYF

V gene: TRBV19
clone size: NA
J gene: TRBJ2-1
D gene: TRBD2
CDR3 DNA: TGTGCCAGTAGTATGAGTAGCGGGAGGGCTAATAATGAGCAGTTCTTC
CDR3 protein: CASSMSSGRANNEQFF

V gene: TRBV7-8
clone size: NA
J gene: TRBJ2-3
D gene: TRBD2
CDR3 DNA: TGTGCCAGCAGCTTTTCGACGGGAGGATCCACAGATACGCAGTATTTT
CDR3 protein: CASSFSTGGSTDTQYF

V gene: TRBV15
clone size: NA
J gene: TRBJ2-1
D gene: TRBD2
CDR3 DNA: TGTGCCACCAGCGCAGCGAGGACTAGTTACAATGAGCAGTTCTTC
CDR3 protein: CATSAARTSYNEQFF

V gene: TRBV5-4
clone size: once
J gene: TRBJ2-3
D gene: NA
CDR3 DNA: TGTGCCAGCAGCTTGGATAAGCGGGCATCCACAGATACGCAGTATTTT
CDR3 protein: CASSLDKRASTDTQYF

V gene: TRBV5-6
clone size: few
J gene: TRBJ2-7
D gene: NA
CDR3 DNA: TGTGCCAGCAGCTTGTTGACAGGGGAGGGTTCCTACGAGCAGTACTTC
CDR3 protein: CASSLLTGEGSYEQYF

V gene: TRBV11-2
clone size: NA
J gene: TRBJ1-2
D gene: NA
CDR3 DNA: TGTGCCAGCAGTGGCCAGGGCACTCGTGCCTATGGCTACACCTTC
CDR3 protein: CASSGQGTRAYGYTF

V gene: TRBV11-2
clone size: few
J gene: TRBJ2-2
D gene: TRBD2
CDR3 DNA: TGTGCCAGCAGCTTAGTCCCTGGGACTAGCGGGGGCACCGGGGAGCTGTTTTTT
CDR3 protein: CASSLVPGTSGGTGELFF

V gene: TRBV28
clone size: NA
J gene: TRBJ1-2
D gene: TRBD1
CDR3 DNA: TGTGCCAGCAGTTTATCTAGGACAGGGGCTTACTACACCTTC
CDR3 protein: CASSLSRTGAYYTF

V gene: TRBV7-9
clone size: NA
J gene: TRBJ1-2
D gene: NA
CDR3 DNA: TGTGCCAGCAGCTTCTTGGGAGACGACTATGGCTACACCTTC
CDR3 protein: CASSFLGDDYGYTF

V gene: TRBV6-1
clone size: once
J gene: TRBJ2-3
D gene: NA
CDR3 DNA: TGTGCCACGGAGGGAGGGGGTGGGGGCACAGATACGCAGTATTTT
CDR3 protein: CATEGGGGGTDTQYF

V gene: TRBV7-9
clone size: NA
J gene: TRBJ2-7
D gene: TRBD1
CDR3 DNA: TGTGCCAGCAGCACGGGACAGGGGTTCTACGAGCAGTACTTC
CDR3 protein: CASSTGQGFYEQYF

V gene: TRBV7-9
clone size: NA
J gene: TRBJ2-1
D gene: NA
CDR3 DNA: TGTTCCAGCAGCTTTCTAGGGGGTGCCTACAATGAGCAGTTCTTC
CDR3 protein: CSSSFLGGAYNEQFF

V gene: TRBV30
clone size: NA
J gene: TRBJ1-2
D gene: NA
CDR3 DNA: TGTGCCTGGAGTGGAAATCCTCGGGACACGCTTCTCTATGGCTACACCTTC
CDR3 protein: CAWSGNPRDTLLYGYTF

V gene: TRBV2
clone size: NA
J gene: TRBJ2-3
D gene: TRBD1
CDR3 DNA: TGTGCCAGCTCAAGGGGACAGCCGGGCACAGATACGCAGTATTTT
CDR3 protein: CASSRGQPGTDTQYF

V gene: TRBV14
clone size: NA
J gene: TRBJ2-1
D gene: NA
CDR3 DNA: TGTGCCAGCAAGCGAACTAGCTCCTACAATGAGCAGTTCTTC
CDR3 protein: CASKRTSSYNEQFF

V gene: TRBV28
clone size: few
J gene: TRBJ2-5
D gene: TRBD2
CDR3 DNA: TGTGCCAGCAGAAATGGACTAGCGGGGGAACAAGAGACCCAGTACTTC
CDR3 protein: CASRNGLAGEQETQYF